This TCR beta chain emerged from a study of early T cells in non-severe SARS-CoV-2 infection. For the study at large: Sequenced bulk RNA came from whole blood that was unsorted, and chains were unpaired.

cDNA molecules, individually, were tagged with unique molecular identifiers. In TCRdb, the 5' RACE reads were re-called with MiXCR into one record per CDR3 protein. The sample shows under 90,000 distinct CDR3 sequences, 13% of them seen only once. Study-wide results and limits: VDJdb-based matching was biased toward anti-spike CD8 responses and missed private and CD4 specificities.

This clonotype was observed many times. The antigen is not known. This CDR3 has 17 residues. Trimming left V 3 bases short and J 3 bases short, with 18 bases between. The germline CDR1 and CDR2 sequences are ENHRY and SYGVKD. This sequence joins TRBV10-3 and TRBJ2-1; D could derive from TRBD1 or TRBD2 (8 bases each). Material for sequencing was whole blood. The sequence was obtained from an adult who was a healthcare worker with PCR-confirmed SARS-CoV-2 infection or an uninfected control (not recorded which). The CDR3 nucleotides read TGTGCCATCAGTGAACGGTGGACAGGGACTAGCTACAATGAGCAGTTCTTC. It encodes CAISERWTGTSYNEQFF.